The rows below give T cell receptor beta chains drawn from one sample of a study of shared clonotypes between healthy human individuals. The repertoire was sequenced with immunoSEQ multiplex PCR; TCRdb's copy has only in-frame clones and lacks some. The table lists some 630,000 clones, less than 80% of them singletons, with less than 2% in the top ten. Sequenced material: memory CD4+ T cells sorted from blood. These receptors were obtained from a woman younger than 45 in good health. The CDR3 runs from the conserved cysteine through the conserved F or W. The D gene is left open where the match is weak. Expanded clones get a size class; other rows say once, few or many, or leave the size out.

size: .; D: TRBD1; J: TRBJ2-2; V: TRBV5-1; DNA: TGCGCCAGCAGCTCCCCACAGACAGGGATCCCCGGGGAGCTGTTTTTT; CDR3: CASSSPQTGIPGELFF
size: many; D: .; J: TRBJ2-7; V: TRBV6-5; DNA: TGTGCCAGCAGTCGGGACTTTAGCTCCTACGAGCAGTACTTC; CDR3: CASSRDFSSYEQYF
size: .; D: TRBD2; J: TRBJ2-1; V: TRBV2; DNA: TGTGCCAGCACCAGAGCGGTAGCGGGATACAATGAGCAGTTCTTC; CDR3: CASTRAVAGYNEQFF
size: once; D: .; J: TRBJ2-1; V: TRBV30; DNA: TGTGCCTGGAGTACGGGACTCCACAATGAGCAGTTCTTC; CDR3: CAWSTGLHNEQFF
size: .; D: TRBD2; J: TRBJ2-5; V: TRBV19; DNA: TGTGCCAGTAGTACGACACGGGGGGGCCAAGAGACCCAGTACTTC; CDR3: CASSTTRGGQETQYF
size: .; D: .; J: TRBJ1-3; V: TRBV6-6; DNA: TGTGCCAGCGGAGCGGGGTCCTCTGGAAACACCATATATTTT; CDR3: CASGAGSSGNTIYF
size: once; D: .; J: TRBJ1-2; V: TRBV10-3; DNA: TGTGCCATCAGTCAGGACACCGCACGTGGCTACACCTTC; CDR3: CAISQDTARGYTF
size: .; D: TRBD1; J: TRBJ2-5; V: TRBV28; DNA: TGTGCCAGCAGGCGGGACAGGGGGTTAGAGACCCAGTACTTC; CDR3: CASRRDRGLETQYF
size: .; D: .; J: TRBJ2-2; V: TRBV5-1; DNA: TGCGCCAGCAGAATCAACACCGGGGAGCTGTTTTTT; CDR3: CASRINTGELFF
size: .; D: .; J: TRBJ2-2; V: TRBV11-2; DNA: TGTGCCAGCAGCTTAGTCAGAAACACCGGGGAGCTGTTTTTT; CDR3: CASSLVRNTGELFF
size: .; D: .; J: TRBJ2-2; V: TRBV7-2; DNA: TGTGCCAGCAGATATAGCGGGAACACCGGGGAGCTGTTTTTT; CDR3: CASRYSGNTGELFF
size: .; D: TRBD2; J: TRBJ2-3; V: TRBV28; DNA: TGTGCCAACATACTAGCGGGAGAATTAGTAGGCACAGATACGCAGTATTTT; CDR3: CANILAGELVGTDTQYF
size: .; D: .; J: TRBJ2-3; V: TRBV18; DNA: TGTGCCAGCTCACCTGTTGGGGGTACGGATACGCAGTATTTT; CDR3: CASSPVGGTDTQYF
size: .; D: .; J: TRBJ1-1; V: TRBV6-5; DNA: TGTGCCAGCAGGATACGGGCCTTGAACACTGAAGCTTTCTTT; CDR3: CASRIRALNTEAFF
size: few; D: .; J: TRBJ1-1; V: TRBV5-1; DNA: TGCGCCAGCAGCTCGGCGCCCATGAACACTGAAGCTTTCTTT; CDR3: CASSSAPMNTEAFF
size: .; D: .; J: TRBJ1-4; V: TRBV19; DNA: TGTGCCAGTAGTATGGCGGGAGCAACTAATGAAAAACTGTTTTTT; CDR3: CASSMAGATNEKLFF
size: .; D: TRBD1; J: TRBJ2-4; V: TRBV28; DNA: TGTGCCAGCAGTTTTATTTTGACTGGACAGGTCCAAAACATTCAGTACTTC; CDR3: CASSFILTGQVQNIQYF
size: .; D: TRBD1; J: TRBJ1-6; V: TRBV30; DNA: TGTGCCTGGAGTACACCGACAGGGGTGGACTCACCCCTCCACTTT; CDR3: CAWSTPTGVDSPLHF
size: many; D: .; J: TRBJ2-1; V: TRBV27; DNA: TGTGCCAGCAGAGACACCAACTACAATGAGCAGTTCTTC; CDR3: CASRDTNYNEQFF
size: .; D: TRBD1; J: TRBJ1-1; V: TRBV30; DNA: TGTGCCTGGAGAGGGGACAGGGTCACTGAAGCTTTCTTT; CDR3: CAWRGDRVTEAFF
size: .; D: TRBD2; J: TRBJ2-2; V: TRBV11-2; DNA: TGTGCCAGCAGCTTTGAGACTAGCTTGAGGGTAGGGGAGCTGTTTTTT; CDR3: CASSFETSLRVGELFF
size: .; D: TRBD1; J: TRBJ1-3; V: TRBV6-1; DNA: TGTGCCAGCAGCTCCCAGGGGGCGACTGGAAACACCATATATTTT; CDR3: CASSSQGATGNTIYF
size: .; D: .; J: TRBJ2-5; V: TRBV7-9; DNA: TGTGCCAGCAGCCATGGAGAAGCGGAGCAGTACTTC; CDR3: CASSHGEAEQYF
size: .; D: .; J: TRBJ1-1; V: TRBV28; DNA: TGTGCCAGCAGTTTTCGGACAGCTAACACTGAAGCTTTCTTT; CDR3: CASSFRTANTEAFF
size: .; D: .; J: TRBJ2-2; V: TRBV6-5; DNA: TGTGCCAGCAGCTCAGAAAACACCGGGGAGCTGTTTTTT; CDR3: CASSSENTGELFF
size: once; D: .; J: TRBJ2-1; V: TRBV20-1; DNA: TGCAGTGCTAGAGAATACAATGAGCAGTTCTTC; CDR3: CSAREYNEQFF
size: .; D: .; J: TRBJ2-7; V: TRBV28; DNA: TGTGCCGGCTCAAAGCCAGGGGCCGAATACGAGCAGTACTTC; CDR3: CAGSKPGAEYEQYF
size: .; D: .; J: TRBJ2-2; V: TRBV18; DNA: TGTGCCAGCTCCCCCGGGACGGTGAACACCGGGGAGCTGTTTTTT; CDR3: CASSPGTVNTGELFF
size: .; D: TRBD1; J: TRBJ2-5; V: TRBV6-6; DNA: TGTGCCAGCAACGACAGGGGCAGTACGGCTGAGACCCAGTACTTC; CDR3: CASNDRGSTAETQYF
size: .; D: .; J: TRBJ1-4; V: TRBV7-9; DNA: TGTGCCAGCAGCAACACGGGGGCTGGTAATGAAAAACTGTTTTTT; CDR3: CASSNTGAGNEKLFF
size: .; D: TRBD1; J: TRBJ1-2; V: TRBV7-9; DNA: TGTGCCAGCAGCCCCCATACCGGGACAGGGAACGGCTACACCTTC; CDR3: CASSPHTGTGNGYTF
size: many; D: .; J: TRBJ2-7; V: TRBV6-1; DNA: TGTGCCAGCGGGCCTCGGACGGACTCCTACGAGCAGTACTTC; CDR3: CASGPRTDSYEQYF
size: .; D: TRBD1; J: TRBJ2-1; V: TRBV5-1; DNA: TGCGCCAGCAGCTTGCCGGGACAGGTAAATGAGCAGTTCTTC; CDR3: CASSLPGQVNEQFF
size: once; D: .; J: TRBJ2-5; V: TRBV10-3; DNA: TGTGCCATCAGTGAGTCGGTCGGGGTTCAAGAGACCCAGTACTTC; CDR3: CAISESVGVQETQYF
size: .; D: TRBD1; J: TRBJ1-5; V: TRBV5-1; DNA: TGCGCCAGCAGCTTAACAGGGGCCGATCAGCCCCAGCATTTT; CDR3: CASSLTGADQPQHF
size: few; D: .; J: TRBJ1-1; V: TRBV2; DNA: TGTGCCAGCAGTGGTGACAGCAGACGAGCTTTCTTT; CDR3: CASSGDSRRAFF
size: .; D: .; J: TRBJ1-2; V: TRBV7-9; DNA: TGTGCCAGCAGCTTAAACGGAGGCTATGGCTACACCTTC; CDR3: CASSLNGGYGYTF
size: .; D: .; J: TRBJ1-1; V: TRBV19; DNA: TGTGCCAGTAGTATTCGGGGAGGGGATGTGAACACTGAAGCTTTCTTT; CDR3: CASSIRGGDVNTEAFF
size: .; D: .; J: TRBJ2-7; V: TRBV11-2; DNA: TGTGCCAGCAGTCGGGACACATACTCCTACGAGCAGTACTTC; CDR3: CASSRDTYSYEQYF
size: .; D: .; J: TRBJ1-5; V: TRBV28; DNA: TGTGCCAGCAGCTCGAGGGATCAGCCCCAGCATTTT; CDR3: CASSSRDQPQHF
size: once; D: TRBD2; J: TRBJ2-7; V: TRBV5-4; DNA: TGTGCCAGCAGCTTGGGAGGGACTAGCGGCTACGAGCAGTACTTC; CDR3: CASSLGGTSGYEQYF
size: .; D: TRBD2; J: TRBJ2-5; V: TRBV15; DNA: TGTGCCACCAGCAGGCCCTCGGGGGGCCAAGAGACCCAGTACTTC; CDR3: CATSRPSGGQETQYF
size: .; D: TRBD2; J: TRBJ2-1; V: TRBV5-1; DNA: TGCGCCAGCAGCGGAAATTCCCCTAGCGGAGGCTCCTACAATGAGCAGTTCTTC; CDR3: CASSGNSPSGGSYNEQFF
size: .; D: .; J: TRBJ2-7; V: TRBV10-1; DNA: TGCGCCAGCACTCCCGACAGGACCAATACCTACGAGCAGTACTTC; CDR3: CASTPDRTNTYEQYF
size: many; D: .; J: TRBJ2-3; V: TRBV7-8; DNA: TGTGCCAGCAGCTTAGAAGTAAATAGCGCAGTAACGCAGTATTTT; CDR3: CASSLEVNSAVTQYF
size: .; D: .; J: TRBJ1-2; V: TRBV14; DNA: TGTGCCAGCAGCCAAGATCTCATAAGGGGCCGAGGCTACACCTTC; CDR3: CASSQDLIRGRGYTF
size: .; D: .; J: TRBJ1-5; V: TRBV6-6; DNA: TGTGCCAGCAGGCCAGCAGCTGCAGGTCAGCCCCAGCATTTT; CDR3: CASRPAAAGQPQHF
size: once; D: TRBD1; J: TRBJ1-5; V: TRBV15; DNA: TGTGCCACCAGCAGAGCCATGGGACAGAGTCAGCCCCAGCATTTT; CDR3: CATSRAMGQSQPQHF
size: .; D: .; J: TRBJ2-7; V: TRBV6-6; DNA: TGTGCCAGCAGTCGTGATCGCCCCGTTTCCTACGAGCAGTACTTC; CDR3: CASSRDRPVSYEQYF
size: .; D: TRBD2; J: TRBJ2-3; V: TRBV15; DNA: TGTGCCACCAGCAGAGGGGGGTTTGCTAGCGGGAAATTCACAGATACGCAGTATTTT; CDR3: CATSRGGFASGKFTDTQYF
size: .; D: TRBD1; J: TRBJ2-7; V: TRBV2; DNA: TGTGCCAGCAGGGGACAGGGGGCAGGCGAGCAGTACTTC; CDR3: CASRGQGAGEQYF
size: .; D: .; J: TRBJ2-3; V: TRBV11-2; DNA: TGTGCCAGCAGCCCCTGGGTCCAAGCGGCGGATACGCAGTATTTT; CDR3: CASSPWVQAADTQYF
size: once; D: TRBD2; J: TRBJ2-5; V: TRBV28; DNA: TGTGCCAGCAGCTCCTGGACTAGCTCGTACCAGTACTTC; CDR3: CASSSWTSSYQYF